A single sample gave rise to the 28 T cell receptor beta chains below, sequenced in a study of blood T cell repertoires in COVID-19. Produced via immunoSEQ multiplex PCR; TCRdb's table is partial and in-frame only. The sample lists roughly 110,000 clones, 84% occurring once. The sample comprised peripheral blood. The receptor set was obtained from a woman in her sixties with acute or convalescent COVID-19.

The J gene is TRBJ2-3, the V gene TRBV7-6; D is unclear. The germline V gene has CDR1 SGHVS and CDR2 FNYEAQ. V lost 4 bases, J lost 1 base, and 9 bases lay in between. The CDR3 runs to 14 residues. CDR3 residues: CASSYGSRTDTQYF. CDR3 in DNA: TGTGCCAGCAGCTACGGGTCTCGCACAGATACGCAGTATTTT.

The chain is built from TRBV18 and TRBJ1-6; a weak D match, TRBD1 (6 bases). V was trimmed by 2 bases and J by 9 bases, leaving 17 bases between them. Germline V lookup: CDR1 KGHSH, CDR2 LQKENI. This CDR3 has 16 residues. The CDR3 DNA reads TGTGCCAGCTCACCAGACGAGAACAGGGTCGGTTCACCCCTCCACTTT. Its protein product is CASSPDENRVGSPLHF.

This chain joins TRBV5-1 and TRBJ2-2; tentatively, D is TRBD2 (6 bases). CDR1 is SGHRS and CDR2 is YFSETQ in the germline V gene. Trimming cost V 5 bases and J 5 bases, with 19 bases left between them. CDR3 length: 16 residues. CDR3 sequence (DNA): TGCGCCAGCAGACCTCTGGGGGGAAAACTGACCGGGGAGCTGTTTTTT. Protein product: CASRPLGGKLTGELFF.

Here the CDR3 DNA reads TGTGCCAGCTCACTCACCCAGGGCCAAGAGACCCAGTACTTC. Protein sequence: CASSLTQGQETQYF. The chain couples TRBV18 to TRBJ2-5; possibly TRBD1 for D (5 bases). Germline V CDR1 and CDR2: KGHSH, LQKENI. V dropped 4 bases and J dropped 1 base, with 10 bases sitting between them. This CDR3 contains 14 residues.

This chain joins TRBV7-5 and TRBJ2-2; TRBD2, as called in the table, went unchecked against the DNA. TRBV7-5 is flagged as a pseudogene. The CDR3 totals 18 residues. Written as DNA, the CDR3 is TGTCCCCAAGCTACCCCACTAGCGGGGGTGGTGGGCACCGGGGAGCTGTTTTTT. It is translated as CPQATPLAGVVGTGELFF.

This chain links TRBV19 with TRBJ1-1; TRBD1 matches at 7 bases. Germline assignment: CDR1 LNHDA and CDR2 SQIVND (reference sequence). The CDR3 has 17 residues. J was trimmed by 1 base and V by 7 bases; bases with no gene match: 15. The CDR3 bases are TGTGCCAGTACTCCCCTCGCAGGGGGATTAGGGAACACTGAAGCTTTCTTT. Translated, it gives CASTPLAGGLGNTEAFF.

This clone is medium-sized in the sample. The chain combines TRBV5-6 with TRBJ1-1; D is unresolved. Germline V gene lookup returns CDR1 SGHDT and CDR2 YYEEEE. The CDR3 loop spans 16 amino acids. V was trimmed by 2 bases and J by 6 bases, leaving 20 bases between them. The CDR3 DNA follows: TGTGCCAGCAGCTTCCTCTCCTCGGGGTCGGCCGCTGAAGCTTTCTTT. Its protein is CASSFLSSGSAAEAFF.

This clone was seen only once. The rearrangement links TRBV6-5 to TRBJ2-7, with 11 bases that match TRBD1. V was pared by 6 bases and J by 4 bases, with 5 bases of the junction left unmatched. The CDR3 has 14 amino acids. Germline V lookup: CDR1 MNHEY, CDR2 SVGAGI. The CDR3 DNA is TGTGCCAGCAGACGGACAGGGGGCGGATACGAGCAGTACTTC. Amino acids: CASRRTGGGYEQYF.

CDR3 sequence reads: CASSPRDSGFNYGYTF. Written as DNA, the CDR3 is TGTGCCAGCAGCCCCCGGGACAGTGGATTTAACTATGGCTACACCTTC. The chain joins TRBV9 to TRBJ1-2, with 7 bases identical to TRBD1. CDR3 length: 16 residues. From germline, CDR1 is SGDLS and CDR2 YYNGEE. V dropped 4 bases and J dropped 1; count of bases not matched to a gene: 10.

The genes are TRBV5-6 and TRBJ2-3, with D possibly matching TRBD1 (5 bases). The ends were cut back, 1 base at V and 1 base at J, with 13 bases in the middle. CDR1 and CDR2 (germline): SGHDT, YYEEEE. CDR3 length: 16 amino acids. The chain's CDR3 is CASSLSGFRGTDTQYF. CDR3 sequence (DNA): TGTGCCAGCAGCTTGTCAGGGTTTCGCGGCACAGATACGCAGTATTTT.

The CDR3 bases are TGTGCCGCCCAGACCGGGGGTTCCAGGGGGACCGGGGAGCTGTTTTTT. Translation gives CAAQTGGSRGTGELFF. This chain connects TRBV7-8 to TRBJ2-2, with D perhaps TRBD1 (7 bases). Per the germline V gene, CDR1 is SGHVS and CDR2 is FQNEAQ. V was trimmed by 11 bases and J by 5 bases, leaving 24 bases between them. The CDR3 has 16 amino acids.

The chain couples TRBV6-1 to TRBJ1-2, with D possibly being TRBD1 (5 bases). CDR1 is MNHNS and CDR2 is SASEGT in the germline V gene. V was pared by 2 bases and J by 10 bases, with 11 bases between. This CDR3 is 12 amino acids long. CDR3 sequence: CASSESRTFYTF. CDR3 sequence (DNA): TGTGCCAGCAGTGAATCCAGGACATTCTACACCTTC.

The chain couples TRBV2 to TRBJ1-1, with D tentatively TRBD1 (5 bases). Between the trimmed V and J ends, which lost 9 bases and 4 bases, there was a span of 15 bases. The CDR3 spans 13 residues. The V gene's germline CDR1 is SNHLY and CDR2 FYNNEI. CDR3 sequence (DNA): TGTGCCAGTTCCTCTGAAAGGGGCACTGAAGCTTTCTTT. It codes for CASSSERGTEAFF.

This clone was detected a few times. V usage is TRBV7-9 and J usage is TRBJ1-4, with 12 positions matching TRBD1. V lost 4 bases to trimming and J lost 4 bases; unmatched junction nucleotides: 13. The CDR3 covers 19 residues. Germline V gene data show CDR1 as SEHNR and CDR2 as FQNEAQ (reference sequence). The CDR3 loop reads CASSSEAGTGGWGNEKLFF. The CDR3 DNA sequence: TGTGCCAGCAGCTCCGAAGCCGGGACAGGGGGCTGGGGTAATGAAAAACTGTTTTTT.

In its sample, this clone was seen a few times. This sequence joins TRBV19 and TRBJ2-1; 10 bases align to TRBD2. Germline CDR1 and CDR2: LNHDA and SQIVND (reference sequence). Unmatched junction bases numbered 9, after V lost 8 bases and J lost 5 bases. The CDR3 consists of 15 residues. CDR3: CASLAGAAPNNEQFF. The DNA of the CDR3 is TGTGCCAGTCTAGCGGGAGCAGCCCCTAACAATGAGCAGTTCTTC.

V is TRBV2 and J is TRBJ2-7; the D gene is possibly TRBD2 (5 bases). CDR3 length: 14 amino acids. Germline CDR1 and CDR2: SNHLY and FYNNEI. Between the trimmed V and J ends, which lost 7 bases and 0 bases, there was a span of 13 bases. DNA for the CDR3: TGTGCCAGCAAGGAAGCGGCCGTCTCCTACGAGCAGTACTTC. This gives the protein CASKEAAVSYEQYF.

Written as DNA, the CDR3 is TGTGCCAGCAGTGAAAGGGGCAGGGATGGGACTGAAGCTTTCTTT. Its translation is CASSERGRDGTEAFF. The V gene is TRBV6-1, the J gene TRBJ1-1; TRBD1 might be the D (5 bases). The V end was cut by 2 bases, the J end by 5 bases, with 15 bases between. Germline CDR1 and CDR2: MNHNS and SASEGT. The CDR3 loop spans 15 amino acids.

The CDR3, as DNA: TGTGCCCGAACCACAGGGGGCGCGAACACTGAAGCTTTCTTT. It yields the protein CARTTGGANTEAFF. The chain joins TRBV30 to TRBJ1-1, with 9 nucleotides matching TRBD1. J lost 1 base, V lost 8 bases, and 8 bases had no gene match. Looked up from germline, CDR1 is GTSNPN and CDR2 is SVGIG (reference sequence). The CDR3 covers 14 residues.

The chain has TRBV5-1 and TRBJ2-5; 7 positions agree with TRBD2. The trim removed 4 bases at V and 1 base at J, leaving 7 bases unmatched. CDR1 SGHRS and CDR2 YFSETQ come from the germline V gene. The CDR3 length is 15 residues. The CDR3 region is CASSASSGAQETQYF. The DNA for the CDR3 is TGCGCCAGCAGCGCCTCAAGCGGGGCCCAAGAGACCCAGTACTTC.

This rearrangement joins TRBV19 to TRBJ1-4, with D unclear. This CDR3 is built from 16 residues. The germline V gene has CDR1 LNHDA and CDR2 SQIVND (reference sequence). The V end was cut by 7 bases, the J end by 8 bases, with 23 bases between. CDR3 nucleotides: TGTGCCAGTAAAAACCCCTTCAAGCGGGCCGAGGAAAAACTGTTTTTT. Amino acids: CASKNPFKRAEEKLFF.

The rearrangement uses TRBV27 and TRBJ2-7; D perhaps matches TRBD1 (6 bases). V lost 4 bases, J lost 2 bases, and 12 bases lay in between. The germline gives CDR1 MNHEY, CDR2 SMNVEV (reference sequence). This CDR3 has 14 amino acids. As DNA, the CDR3 is TGTGCCAGCAGTTACAGGGTTGGTCCCTACGAGCAGTACTTC. This encodes CASSYRVGPYEQYF.

The chain uses TRBV6-5 and TRBJ2-1; D ambiguous. Germline V gene sequence: CDR1 MNHEY, CDR2 SVGAGI. The CDR3 is 13 residues long. V was clipped by 8 bases and J by 3 bases, with 11 bases between them. Here the CDR3 reads CASESLSYNEQFF. In DNA, the CDR3 is TGTGCCAGCGAGAGTCTTAGCTACAATGAGCAGTTCTTC.

CDR3 coding DNA: TGTGCCAGCAGCAGGTTGACTGAAGCTTTCTTT. Translated, it gives CASSRLTEAFF. The gene calls are TRBV12-3 or TRBV12-4 and TRBJ1-1; no clear D gene. V lost 6 bases and J 5 bases, leaving 7 bases between the germline ends. The CDR3 runs 11 residues.

CDR3: CASSLFGTGVVEAFF. The CDR3 DNA reads TGTGCCAGCAGCTTATTTGGGACAGGGGTCGTCGAGGCTTTCTTT. The rearrangement uses TRBV7-2 and TRBJ1-1; 10 bases agree with TRBD1. The CDR3 sequence is 15 residues long. V lost 2 bases to trimming and J lost 11 bases; unmatched junction nucleotides: 11. Germline V gene sequence: CDR1 SGHTA, CDR2 FQGNSA.

The chain uses TRBV3-1 (or the pseudogene TRBV3-2) and TRBJ1-2, with 11 bases aligning to TRBD1. The CDR3 has 19 amino acids. Trimming removed 5 bases from V and 8 bases from J; junction bases left unmatched: 22. Per the germline V gene, CDR1 is LGHDT and CDR2 is YNNKEL (reference sequence). In DNA, the CDR3 is TGTGCCAGCAGCACACGCCCCCGGGACAGGGGGTATTTCGTGGGGGGCTACACCTTC. Its translation: CASSTRPRDRGYFVGGYTF.

This chain uses TRBV2 with TRBJ1-4; maybe TRBD1 (6 bases). The germline V gene encodes CDR1 SNHLY and CDR2 FYNNEI. The CDR3 totals 15 residues. Trimming cost V 6 bases and J 6 bases, with 17 bases left between them. CDR3 region: CASRVQGRADEKLFF. The CDR3 DNA sequence: TGTGCCAGCAGGGTACAGGGTAGGGCGGATGAAAAACTGTTTTTT.

CDR3 region: CASSPGTGGPDTQYF. The CDR3 coding sequence is TGTGCCAGCAGCCCCGGGACAGGGGGCCCCGATACGCAGTATTTT. This sequence joins TRBV4-2 and TRBJ2-3, with 12 nucleotides matching TRBD1. Germline assignment: CDR1 LGHNA and CDR2 YNFKEQ. V lost 4 bases, J lost 6 bases, and 5 bases stayed unmatched. CDR3 length: 15 residues.

V is TRBV9 and J is TRBJ1-2; D not certain. Germline V gene lookup returns CDR1 SGDLS and CDR2 YYNGEE. Between the trimmed V and J ends, which lost 6 bases and 0 bases, there was a span of 15 bases. This CDR3 contains 15 residues. DNA for the CDR3: TGTGCCAGCACCTCGGCGGCCGGTACTAACTATGGCTACACCTTC. The encoded protein is CASTSAAGTNYGYTF.